A selection of T cell receptor beta chains follows, all from one sample in a study of cytomegalovirus exposure and HLA in healthy donors. Method: immunoSEQ multiplex PCR; TCRdb's copy keeps in-frame clones and lacks some. This sample yields around 120,000 clones, of which roughly 80% are seen a single time; around 5.8% belongs to the top ten. The sample consisted of PBMCs. The source is a woman in her forties in good health and CMV-seronegative. CDR3s include the opening cysteine and the closing phenylalanine or tryptophan. The D gene is left open where the match is weak. The size field is filled for only some rows; it gives once, few, many or a size class.

D: -; J: TRBJ2-4; V: TRBV19; size: -; CDR3: CASSTVAKNIQYF; DNA: TGTGCCAGTAGTACAGTAGCCAAAAACATTCAGTACTTC
D: TRBD2; J: TRBJ2-1; V: TRBV19; size: few; CDR3: CASSIGSGNYNEQFF; DNA: TGTGCCAGTAGTATTGGCAGCGGGAACTACAATGAGCAGTTCTTC
D: -; J: TRBJ1-1; V: TRBV6-5; size: -; CDR3: CASSYNLNTEAFF; DNA: TGTGCCAGCAGTTACAATTTAAACACTGAAGCTTTCTTT
D: TRBD2; J: TRBJ2-3; V: TRBV6-1; size: -; CDR3: CASSEALAGGYTDTQYF; DNA: TGTGCCAGCAGTGAAGCCTTAGCGGGAGGTTACACAGATACGCAGTATTTT
D: TRBD2; J: TRBJ2-7; V: TRBV27; size: -; CDR3: CASSLTGRRVRNEGRGVDEQYF; DNA: TGTGCCAGCAGTTTAACCGGTCGGCGCGTCAGGAATGAGGGACGGGGGGTTGACGAGCAGTACTTC
D: -; J: TRBJ2-3; V: TRBV5-1; size: -; CDR3: CASSLASPSRDTQYF; DNA: TGCGCCAGCAGCTTGGCCTCGCCTAGTAGAGATACGCAGTATTTT
D: TRBD1; J: TRBJ1-5; V: TRBV2; size: -; CDR3: CASRVTGGLRRPQHF; DNA: TGTGCCAGCAGGGTAACAGGGGGACTTAGGAGGCCCCAGCATTTT
D: TRBD1; J: TRBJ1-4; V: TRBV19; size: -; CDR3: CASSRRQGTTNEKLFF; DNA: TGTGCCAGTAGTAGACGACAGGGAACAACTAATGAAAAACTGTTTTTT
D: -; J: TRBJ2-5; V: TRBV28; size: -; CDR3: CASRPDMRETQYF; DNA: TGTGCCAGCAGGCCAGACATGCGAGAGACCCAGTACTTC
D: -; J: TRBJ1-2; V: TRBV7-2; size: -; CDR3: CASREAAANYGYTF; DNA: TGTGCCAGCAGGGAGGCCGCTGCCAACTATGGCTACACCTTC
D: -; J: TRBJ1-6; V: TRBV27; size: -; CDR3: CASMSGSSYNSPLHF; DNA: TGTGCCAGCATGTCCGGGAGCTCCTATAATTCACCCCTCCACTTT
D: TRBD1; J: TRBJ2-7; V: TRBV11-2; size: -; CDR3: CASSPSLGTGSYEQYF; DNA: TGTGCCAGCAGTCCCTCCCTGGGGACAGGCTCCTACGAGCAGTACTTC
D: TRBD1; J: TRBJ1-2; V: TRBV2; size: many; CDR3: CASSVSGGNNYGYTF; DNA: TGTGCCAGCAGTGTTTCAGGGGGGAACAACTATGGCTACACCTTC
D: TRBD1; J: TRBJ1-4; V: TRBV28; size: -; CDR3: CASRRGTGHEKLFF; DNA: TGTGCCAGCAGGAGAGGGACAGGGCATGAAAAACTGTTTTTT
D: TRBD1; J: TRBJ2-1; V: TRBV7-9; size: -; CDR3: CASSPPGQGHEQFF; DNA: TGTGCCAGCAGCCCACCGGGACAGGGCCATGAGCAGTTCTTC
D: -; J: TRBJ2-1; V: TRBV7-9; size: -; CDR3: CSSSLDRGLYNEQFF; DNA: TGTTCCAGCAGCTTAGACCGGGGTCTATACAATGAGCAGTTCTTC
D: -; J: TRBJ2-2; V: TRBV2; size: -; CDR3: CASSGFRGNTGELFF; DNA: TGTGCCAGCAGTGGCTTTCGGGGGAACACCGGGGAGCTGTTTTTT
D: TRBD1; J: TRBJ2-7; V: TRBV5-1; size: -; CDR3: CASSLAPKTGTEQYF; DNA: TGCGCCAGCAGCTTGGCCCCCAAGACAGGGACCGAGCAGTACTTC
D: -; J: TRBJ2-3; V: TRBV11-3; size: -; CDR3: CASSRSEADTQYF; DNA: TGTGCCAGCAGCCGGAGTGAGGCAGATACGCAGTATTTT
D: -; J: TRBJ2-2; V: TRBV5-1; size: once; CDR3: CASSPQGTGELFF; DNA: TGCGCCAGCAGTCCGCAGGGCACCGGGGAGCTGTTTTTT
D: -; J: TRBJ1-2; V: TRBV7-2; size: once; CDR3: CASSFRSGDRGGYTF; DNA: TGTGCCAGCAGCTTTAGGTCAGGGGATCGTGGTGGCTACACCTTC
D: TRBD1; J: TRBJ1-6; V: TRBV13; size: -; CDR3: CASSFGQGASNSPLHF; DNA: TGTGCCAGCAGCTTTGGACAGGGGGCAAGCAATTCACCCCTCCACTTT
D: TRBD1; J: TRBJ2-1; V: TRBV20-1; size: -; CDR3: CSALQGTEQFF; DNA: TGCAGTGCTTTACAGGGGACTGAGCAGTTCTTC
D: TRBD1; J: TRBJ2-7; V: TRBV10-3; size: -; CDR3: CAISARQGAYEQYF; DNA: TGTGCCATCAGTGCGAGACAGGGGGCCTACGAGCAGTACTTC
D: -; J: TRBJ1-2; V: TRBV20-1; size: -; CDR3: CRGNPNYGYTF; DNA: TGCAGGGGCAACCCTAACTATGGCTACACCTTC
D: -; J: TRBJ1-3; V: TRBV9; size: few; CDR3: CASSYYDRKASGNTIYF; DNA: TGTGCCAGCAGCTATTATGACAGAAAAGCCTCTGGAAACACCATATATTTT
D: -; J: TRBJ2-1; V: TRBV6-9; size: few; CDR3: CASSYVPRATDNEQFF; DNA: TGTGCCAGCAGTTATGTTCCCCGTGCCACGGACAATGAGCAGTTCTTC
D: TRBD1; J: TRBJ2-2; V: TRBV5-1; size: -; CDR3: CASSTGQGGTGELFF; DNA: TGCGCCAGCAGCACCGGACAGGGAGGCACCGGGGAGCTGTTTTTT
D: TRBD1; J: TRBJ2-1; V: TRBV14; size: -; CDR3: CASSQSGTGRTYNEQFF; DNA: TGTGCCAGCAGCCAATCCGGGACAGGGAGAACGTACAATGAGCAGTTCTTC
D: -; J: TRBJ1-2; V: TRBV11-2; size: -; CDR3: CASSLESTGLYGYTF; DNA: TGTGCCAGCAGCTTAGAGAGTACAGGCCTTTATGGCTACACCTTC
D: TRBD1; J: TRBJ2-7; V: TRBV11-3; size: -; CDR3: CASSLDRVREQYF; DNA: TGTGCCAGCAGCCTCGACAGGGTTCGAGAGCAGTACTTC
D: TRBD2; J: TRBJ2-5; V: TRBV9; size: few; CDR3: CASSAGTSGSGSETQYF; DNA: TGTGCCAGCAGCGCCGGGACTAGCGGGAGCGGCTCAGAGACCCAGTACTTC
D: -; J: TRBJ2-3; V: TRBV2; size: -; CDR3: CASSYTGGGTDTQYF; DNA: TGTGCCAGCAGTTATACCGGGGGAGGCACAGATACGCAGTATTTT
D: -; J: TRBJ1-6; V: TRBV27; size: -; CDR3: CASSLAGGLSPLHF; DNA: TGTGCCAGCAGTTTAGCGGGTGGGCTTTCACCCCTCCACTTT
D: -; J: TRBJ2-1; V: TRBV6-5; size: -; CDR3: CASSYSKGEQFF; DNA: TGTGCCAGCAGTTACTCGAAGGGGGAGCAGTTCTTC
D: TRBD2; J: TRBJ2-5; V: TRBV10-2; size: -; CDR3: CASRDWGGETQYF; DNA: TGCGCCAGCCGCGACTGGGGGGGAGAGACCCAGTACTTC
D: TRBD1; J: TRBJ2-7; V: TRBV19; size: -; CDR3: CASTPGTGPLSYEQYF; DNA: TGTGCCAGTACTCCCGGGACAGGCCCCCTCTCCTACGAGCAGTACTTC
D: -; J: TRBJ2-3; V: TRBV29-1; size: -; CDR3: CSAQGGTDTQYF; DNA: TGCAGCGCACAGGGAGGCACAGATACGCAGTATTTT
D: -; J: TRBJ1-1; V: TRBV19; size: -; CDR3: CASRLTDFTEAFF; DNA: TGTGCCAGTAGGTTGACAGATTTCACTGAAGCTTTCTTT
D: TRBD2; J: TRBJ2-2; V: TRBV5-1; size: -; CDR3: CASSGTSGRWGTGELFF; DNA: TGCGCCAGCAGCGGGACTAGCGGGAGATGGGGAACCGGGGAGCTGTTTTTT
D: TRBD2; J: TRBJ2-1; V: TRBV27; size: -; CDR3: CASSSGGSYNEQFF; DNA: TGTGCCAGCAGTTCGGGGGGTTCCTACAATGAGCAGTTCTTC
D: TRBD1; J: TRBJ1-3; V: TRBV7-9; size: -; CDR3: CASSLLLDREVNTIYF; DNA: TGTGCCAGCAGCTTATTGCTTGACAGGGAGGTTAACACCATATATTTT
D: -; J: TRBJ1-3; V: TRBV28; size: -; CDR3: CASTNGGTGNTIYF; DNA: TGTGCCAGCACTAACGGAGGTACTGGAAACACCATATATTTT
D: -; J: TRBJ2-7; V: TRBV5-1; size: -; CDR3: CASSPERGGGGYEQYF; DNA: TGCGCCAGCAGCCCCGAGAGGGGGGGAGGAGGCTACGAGCAGTACTTC
D: TRBD2; J: TRBJ2-6; V: TRBV27; size: -; CDR3: CASSPLGGNAGANVLTF; DNA: TGTGCCAGCAGTCCTTTGGGGGGGAACGCTGGGGCCAACGTCCTGACTTTC
D: TRBD1; J: TRBJ1-2; V: TRBV28; size: -; CDR3: CASSFLGTGGPSPYGYTF; DNA: TGTGCCAGCAGTTTTCTAGGGACAGGGGGGCCCTCACCCTATGGCTACACCTTC
D: -; J: TRBJ2-7; V: TRBV2; size: once; CDR3: CASSELFGGSYEQYF; DNA: TGTGCCAGCAGCGAGTTGTTTGGAGGCTCCTACGAGCAGTACTTC
D: TRBD1; J: TRBJ1-4; V: TRBV4-1; size: -; CDR3: CASSRAGGGMVEKLFF; DNA: TGCGCCAGCAGCCGGGCAGGGGGAGGTATGGTTGAAAAACTGTTTTTT
D: -; J: TRBJ1-3; V: TRBV7-2; size: -; CDR3: CASSFAMGGGSGNTIYF; DNA: TGTGCCAGCAGCTTCGCGATGGGGGGAGGCTCTGGAAACACCATATATTTT
D: -; J: TRBJ1-1; V: TRBV5-4; size: -; CDR3: CASSLGTLNTEAFF; DNA: TGTGCCAGCAGCTTGGGGACACTGAACACTGAAGCTTTCTTT
D: TRBD1; J: TRBJ2-1; V: TRBV15; size: -; CDR3: CATSNPDRGLKNEQFF; DNA: TGTGCCACCAGCAACCCTGACAGGGGGCTCAAAAATGAGCAGTTCTTC
D: TRBD1; J: TRBJ2-7; V: TRBV15; size: -; CDR3: CATSTGQGIEEQYF; DNA: TGTGCCACCAGCACTGGACAGGGTATTGAAGAGCAGTACTTC
D: -; J: TRBJ2-3; V: TRBV5-4; size: -; CDR3: CAIYTSTDTQYF; DNA: TGTGCCATCTATACTAGCACAGATACGCAGTATTTT